The sequence of this T cell receptor (beta chain) was determined in a study of T cells in Graves' hyperthyroidism and ophthalmopathy. Broader study findings: Blood also contained most expanded thyroid clonotypes above 0.001. Ophthalmopathy was predicted by the model a median of roughly 6.6 months ahead of onset.

About 9.4 ml fresh peripheral blood yielded the PBMCs. RNA transcripts gave rise to amplified TCR beta CDR3 regions. When the TCR CDR3 underwent first-round RT-PCR, the HTBI primer set was used. TCRdb reprocessed the multiplex PCR reads with MiXCR, giving one entry per CDR3 protein. The data contain 540,000 or so distinct CDR3 sequences, 15% to 18% of them singletons. This clonotype was counted at least ten times. Its antigen is not identified. This clonotype was obtained from a woman under 40 with Graves' hyperthyroidism. Material: blood.

CDR3 coding DNA: TGCAGTGCTAGAGATTTCAGGGAATTGGAAGCTTTCTTT. Protein product: CSARDFRELEAFF. The V gene is TRBV20-1, the J gene TRBJ1-1; a weak D match, TRBD1 (5 bases). CDR1 and CDR2 from the germline V gene are DFQATT and SNEGSKA (reference sequence). The CDR3 covers 13 residues. The germline V and J ends were trimmed by 0 bases and 8 bases, with 13 bases remaining between them.